A selection of T cell receptor beta chains follows, all from one sample in a study of blood T cell repertoires in COVID-19. Generated by immunoSEQ multiplex PCR, the TCRdb table keeps only in-frame clones and is missing some. The data show more than 150,000 clones, with 90% seen just once and 0.55% to 0.8% held by the top ten. Sample: peripheral blood. The receptors derive from a man in his fifties with acute or convalescent COVID-19. Both conserved end residues are part of each CDR3. Each record gives: D gene, J gene, clone size, V gene, CDR3 protein, CDR3 DNA. A D gene is named only where the DNA matches it firmly. Clone size appears in some rows only: once, few, many, or a class for an expanded clone.

-	TRBJ1-5	-	TRBV18	CASSTTDNQPQHF	TGTGCCAGCTCAACGACAGACAATCAGCCCCAGCATTTT
-	TRBJ2-5	-	TRBV18	CASSTRTGEEWTQYF	TGTGCCAGCTCGACGCGTACAGGGGAGGAATGGACCCAGTACTTC
-	TRBJ1-2	once	TRBV12-3/TRBV12-4	CATSLQGSYGYTF	TGTGCCACGAGTCTGCAGGGGAGCTATGGCTACACCTTC
TRBD1	TRBJ1-6	-	TRBV11-2	CASSTAQGAHSPLHF	TGTGCCAGCAGCACCGCACAGGGGGCCCATTCACCCCTCCACTTT
TRBD1	TRBJ1-1	-	TRBV7-8	CASSLAGGAEAFF	TGTGCCAGCAGCTTAGCAGGGGGCGCTGAAGCTTTCTTT
-	TRBJ1-4	few	TRBV19	CASTIPTGGTEKLFF	TGTGCCAGTACCATTCCCACAGGCGGGACCGAAAAACTGTTTTTT
-	TRBJ1-1	-	TRBV6-1	CASSEWAGEAFF	TGTGCCAGCAGTGAATGGGCAGGGGAAGCTTTCTTT
TRBD1	TRBJ1-4	-	TRBV19	CASSHRGRDEKLFF	TGTGCCAGTAGCCACAGGGGGCGGGATGAAAAACTGTTTTTT
-	TRBJ2-5	-	TRBV19	CASSVWHSAQETQYF	TGTGCCAGTAGTGTTTGGCATAGCGCCCAAGAGACCCAGTACTTC
TRBD2	TRBJ2-3	-	TRBV9	CASSPDSAGTSGRESTDTQYF	TGTGCCAGCAGCCCAGACTCCGCGGGGACTAGCGGGAGGGAAAGCACAGATACGCAGTATTTT
TRBD2	TRBJ2-1	once	TRBV7-2	CATGLAPSYNEQFF	TGTGCCACCGGACTAGCGCCCTCCTACAATGAGCAGTTCTTC
TRBD1	TRBJ1-4	-	TRBV2	CASSEQGASWEKLFF	TGTGCCAGCAGTGAACAGGGGGCAAGTTGGGAAAAACTGTTTTTT
-	TRBJ1-2	few	TRBV18	CASSPDTNYGYTF	TGTGCCAGCTCACCAGACACCAACTATGGCTACACCTTC
-	TRBJ2-6	-	TRBV3-1/TRBV3-2	CASSRNFDNGANVLTF	TGTGCCAGCAGCCGAAACTTCGATAATGGGGCCAACGTCCTGACTTTC
-	TRBJ1-5	-	TRBV19	CASSISPGHVQRAQPQHF	TGTGCCAGTAGTATTAGTCCAGGACATGTCCAACGGGCTCAGCCCCAGCATTTT
TRBD1	TRBJ1-2	-	TRBV7-9	CASSTGDRSNYGYTF	TGTGCCAGCAGCACCGGGGACAGGAGTAACTATGGCTACACCTTC
TRBD1	TRBJ2-7	few	TRBV29-1	CSASGQGAREQYF	TGCAGCGCCAGCGGACAGGGGGCGCGGGAGCAGTACTTC
TRBD1	TRBJ1-6	-	TRBV4-2	CASSQDRRGTGNSPLHF	TGTGCCAGCAGCCAAGATAGGAGAGGGACAGGTAATTCACCCCTCCACTTT
TRBD1	TRBJ2-1	-	TRBV7-9	CASSFRTGWDEQFF	TGTGCCAGCAGCTTCAGGACAGGGTGGGATGAGCAGTTCTTC
-	TRBJ1-1	-	TRBV10-3	CAISVRGTEAFF	TGTGCCATCAGTGTACGAGGGACTGAAGCTTTCTTT
TRBD1	TRBJ2-3	-	TRBV12-3/TRBV12-4	CASRDRASGTQYF	TGTGCCAGCAGGGACAGGGCCAGTGGTACGCAGTATTTT
-	TRBJ2-5	-	TRBV28	CASSQQGWETQYF	TGTGCCAGCAGCCAACAGGGTTGGGAGACCCAGTACTTC
TRBD2	TRBJ2-5	-	TRBV4-1	CASSQDSLAGAQETQYF	TGCGCCAGCAGCCAGGATTCACTAGCGGGAGCCCAAGAGACCCAGTACTTC
TRBD1	TRBJ1-6	-	TRBV5-8	CASSRTGTGNSPLHF	TGTGCCAGCAGCCGCACCGGGACAGGCAATTCACCCCTCCACTTT
TRBD1	TRBJ2-2	-	TRBV18	CASSPEMVGTGVTGELFF	TGTGCCAGCTCACCAGAAATGGTGGGGACAGGGGTCACCGGGGAGCTGTTTTTT
-	TRBJ2-1	-	TRBV6-4	CASRQTGWGLDEQFF	TGTGCCAGCAGGCAGACAGGTTGGGGCCTGGATGAGCAGTTCTTC
TRBD2	TRBJ2-3	-	TRBV7-6	CASSLALAEDTDTQYF	TGTGCCAGCAGCTTAGCCCTAGCGGAGGACACAGATACGCAGTATTTT
TRBD1	TRBJ2-6	-	TRBV19	CASSISDRAGANVLTF	TGTGCCAGTAGTATATCGGACAGGGCTGGGGCCAACGTCCTGACTTTC
-	TRBJ1-4	-	TRBV4-1	CASSQGRRGATNEKLFF	TGCGCCAGCAGCCAAGGAAGGAGGGGCGCAACTAATGAAAAACTGTTTTTT
-	TRBJ2-6	-	TRBV6-6	CASSYSGEGANVLTF	TGTGCCAGCAGTTACTCGGGAGAGGGGGCCAACGTCCTGACTTTC
-	TRBJ2-5	-	TRBV5-1	CASSVSGHLQETQYF	TGCGCCAGCAGCGTATCGGGACACCTACAAGAGACCCAGTACTTC
-	TRBJ1-1	-	TRBV6-6	CASSYSQDRGEAFF	TGTGCCAGCAGTTACTCACAGGATAGGGGTGAAGCTTTCTTT
-	TRBJ2-5	-	TRBV20-1	CSASHGRGSGETQYF	TGCAGTGCTAGTCATGGTCGGGGTTCGGGGGAGACCCAGTACTTC
TRBD2	TRBJ2-1	-	TRBV25-1	CASSELGGSSYNEQFF	TGTGCCAGCAGTGAATTGGGAGGGAGCTCCTACAATGAGCAGTTCTTC
-	TRBJ1-6	few	TRBV3-1/TRBV3-2	CASSQEYRNSPLHF	TGTGCCAGCAGCCAAGAGTACAGAAATTCACCCCTCCACTTT
-	TRBJ1-6	-	TRBV11-2	CASSFELGTYNSPLHF	TGTGCCAGCAGCTTTGAGCTCGGGACTTATAATTCACCCCTCCACTTT
TRBD2	TRBJ2-1	-	TRBV7-9	CASSSGLAGVDYNEQFF	TGTGCCAGCAGCTCAGGACTAGCGGGAGTTGACTACAATGAGCAGTTCTTC
TRBD2	TRBJ2-2	-	TRBV10-2	CASSPGGGNTGELFF	TGCGCCAGCAGTCCGGGAGGAGGGAACACCGGGGAGCTGTTTTTT
-	TRBJ2-5	once	TRBV2	CASKSDLQETQYF	TGTGCCAGCAAATCAGATCTCCAAGAGACCCAGTACTTC
TRBD1	TRBJ1-4	-	TRBV5-1	CASSPGTANEKLFF	TGCGCCAGCAGCCCCGGGACAGCTAATGAAAAACTGTTTTTT
TRBD1	TRBJ2-1	-	TRBV13	CASSLGDRERVLQFF	TGTGCCAGCAGCTTAGGGGACAGGGAACGGGTTTTGCAGTTCTTC
TRBD1	TRBJ1-2	once	TRBV7-2	CASSKTGGALRGYTF	TGTGCCAGCAGTAAGACAGGGGGCGCATTACGTGGCTACACCTTC
TRBD2	TRBJ2-1	once	TRBV6-1	CASSDGGGAGNEQFF	TGTGCCAGCAGTGATGGCGGGGGGGCCGGGAATGAGCAGTTCTTC
TRBD2	TRBJ2-7	-	TRBV18	CASSQVPSGMYEQYF	TGTGCCAGCTCCCAAGTCCCTAGCGGGATGTACGAGCAGTACTTC
-	TRBJ2-5	few	TRBV11-2	CASSLGTARETQYF	TGTGCCAGCAGCTTAGGCACCGCACGGGAGACCCAGTACTTC
-	TRBJ1-4	-	TRBV15	CATSRGGAGLGKLFF	TGTGCCACCAGCAGAGGGGGAGCAGGTCTTGGAAAACTGTTTTTT
-	TRBJ2-1	-	TRBV28	CASSLWGRDEQFF	TGTGCCAGCAGCCTATGGGGCCGGGATGAGCAGTTCTTC
-	TRBJ1-1	-	TRBV30	CAWNGLMNTEAFF	TGTGCCTGGAACGGACTCATGAACACTGAAGCTTTCTTT